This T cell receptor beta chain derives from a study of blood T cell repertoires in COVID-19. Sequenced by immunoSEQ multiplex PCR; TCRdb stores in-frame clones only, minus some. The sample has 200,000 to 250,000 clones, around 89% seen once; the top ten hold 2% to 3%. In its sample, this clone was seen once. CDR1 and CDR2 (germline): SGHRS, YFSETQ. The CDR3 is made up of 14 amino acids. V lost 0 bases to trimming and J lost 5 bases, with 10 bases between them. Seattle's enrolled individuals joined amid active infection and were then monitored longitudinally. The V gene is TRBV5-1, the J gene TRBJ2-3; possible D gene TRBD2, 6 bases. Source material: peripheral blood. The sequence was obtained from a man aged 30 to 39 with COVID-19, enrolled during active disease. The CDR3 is CASSLGREQDTQYF. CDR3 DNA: TGCGCCAGCAGCTTGGGGCGGGAACAAGATACGCAGTATTTT. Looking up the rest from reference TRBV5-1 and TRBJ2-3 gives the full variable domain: KAGVTQTPRYLIKTRGQQVTLSCSPISGHRSVSWYQQTPGQGLQFLFEYFSETQRNKGNFPGRFSGRQFSNSRSEMNVSTLELGDSALYLCASSLGREQDTQYFGPGTRLTVL.